What follows is one TCR beta chain and its context. This specimen comes from a study of CD8+CD57+ T cells in acquired aplastic anemia. About the study: Healthy donors yielded some 9.9 million CD4+ cell reads on average.

The template for TCR beta VDJ and CDR3 sequence profiling was genomic DNA. TCRdb analysed the reads with MiXCR anew, one entry per CDR3 protein. The sample shows 33,000 or so distinct CDR3 sequences, roughly 77% of them seen only once. V dropped 5 bases and J dropped 5 bases, with 7 bases sitting between them. The CDR3 spans 13 residues. Germline CDR1 SEHNR, CDR2 FQNEAQ (reference sequence). The J gene is TRBJ1-6, the V gene TRBV7-9; D gene unclear. This sequence was found in a human donor in good health, serving as a control. Specimen: sorted CD4+, CD8+, or CD8+CD57+ T cells (not recorded which) from PBMCs. The CDR3 bases are TGTGCCAGCAGCCTCCTCGATAATTCACCCCTCCACTTT. Translating gives CASSLLDNSPLHF.